This T cell receptor beta chain emerged from a study of T cell responses to AZD1222 COVID-19 vaccine. The overall study: It was second doses at about 4 or about 12 weeks that were pooled.

Trimming took 1 base from V and 5 from J, leaving 23 bases between them. Germline loops: CDR1 KGHSH, CDR2 LQKENI. The CDR3 length is 19 residues. The data were produced by immunoSEQ multiplex PCR, yet TCRdb's version contains in-frame clones alone and is incomplete. The repertoire holds about 180,000 clones, with 90% as singletons. Worth noting for this clone: Its antigen remains unidentified.

Whole-study results and caveats: Vaccine-associated CD4 TCRs ranged over spike, dominating at 160-218 and 743-854. Nearly half of the spike-specific TCRs reportedly recognize variant regions that carry no mutations.

The sequences come from peripheral blood, collected on day 0 of AZD1222 vaccination. The clonotype originates from an adult in good health. V usage is TRBV18 and J usage is TRBJ1-4; D possibly corresponds to TRBD1 (5 bases). The CDR3 region is CASSPRVAPVQGANEKLFF. Written as DNA, the CDR3 is TGTGCCAGCTCACCACGAGTCGCGCCGGTTCAAGGGGCGAATGAAAAACTGTTTTTT.